Reported below is one T cell receptor beta chain. This sample was included in a study of blood T cell repertoires in COVID-19. Background on the study: Whether acute or convalescent, the COVID-19 samples came from the United States, Italy and Spain. The cDNA or gDNA used as material had been derived from T cells, B-cell-depleted T cells, or PBMCs.

Patients at the Seattle site were enrolled during active infection and followed longitudinally. Study processing details: Nucleated cell counts were estimated from reference gene primer amplification. Some clones are missing from TCRdb's copy, which holds only in-frame ones; the method was immunoSEQ multiplex PCR. V, J and clone size were drawn from that table, and D and trimming were deduced from the DNA. The table has hundreds of thousands of clones, nearly 90% seen once. Germline CDR1 reads SGHNT; CDR2 reads YYREEE (reference sequence). Trimming took 0 bases from V and 6 from J, leaving 15 bases between them. The CDR3 consists of 15 residues.

The chain uses TRBV5-4 and TRBJ1-2; no clear D gene. This TCR was recovered from a man aged 18 to 30 with COVID-19, enrolled during active disease. Specimen: peripheral blood. The chain's CDR3 is CASSLGPELFDGYTF. DNA for the CDR3: TGTGCCAGCAGCTTGGGCCCGGAGTTGTTTGATGGCTACACCTTC.